These 26 T cell receptor beta chains originate from one sample sequenced in a study of early T cells in non-severe SARS-CoV-2 infection. From the 5' RACE reads, TCRdb called clonotypes with MiXCR, one entry per CDR3 protein. The sample shows tens of thousands of distinct CDR3 sequences, approximately 13% of them seen only once. Sequenced input: whole blood. Receptors were obtained from an adult who was a healthcare worker with PCR-confirmed SARS-CoV-2 infection or an uninfected control (not recorded which).

The chain combines TRBV4-1 with TRBJ1-1; possible D gene TRBD1, 6 bases. The CDR3 covers 14 residues. Looked up from germline, CDR1 is MGHRA and CDR2 is YSYEKL. V lost 4 bases and J 1 base, leaving 10 bases between the germline ends. In DNA, the CDR3 is TGCGCCAGCAGCCTGGACAGCCCGAACACTGAAGCTTTCTTT. Translation gives CASSLDSPNTEAFF.

This clonotype turned up a few times. V usage is TRBV12-3 or TRBV12-4 and J usage is TRBJ1-2; D unresolved. The CDR3 sequence is 12 residues long. Trimming took off 11 bases at V and 2 bases at J, with 12 bases between the two ends. CDR3 bases: TGTGCCGACAAATCATCGAACTATGGCTACACCTTC. It encodes CADKSSNYGYTF.

This clonotype was detected only a few times. The genes are TRBV7-3 and TRBJ2-1; D ambiguous. Trimming stripped 3 bases from V and 7 bases from J, with 7 bases between. From germline, CDR1 is SGHTA and CDR2 FQGTGA. This CDR3 has 12 residues. For the CDR3, the DNA is TGTGCCAGCAGCTTCACAGATAATGAGCAGTTCTTC. Its protein is CASSFTDNEQFF. The entire variable domain, with the rest obtained from reference TRBV7-3 and TRBJ2-1, is as follows: GAGVSQTPSNKVTEKGKYVELRCDPISGHTALYWYRQSLGQGPEFLIYFQGTGAADDSGLPNDRFFAVRPEGSVSTLKIQRTERGDSAVYLCASSFTDNEQFFGPGTRLTVL.

The chain couples TRBV29-1 to TRBJ2-1, with unresolved D. CDR1 is SQVTM and CDR2 is ANQGSEA in the germline V gene. This CDR3 is 14 amino acids long. V lost 2 bases and J lost 0, with 8 bases in between. The CDR3 nucleotides read TGCAGCGTTGAACTTGAGTACTCCTACAATGAGCAGTTCTTC. Its protein product is CSVELEYSYNEQFF.

The sample holds a few counts of this clonotype. The chain uses TRBV29-1 and TRBJ2-1; TRBD2 might be the D (6 bases). Germline V gene lookup returns CDR1 SQVTM and CDR2 ANQGSEA. V gave up 7 bases and J gave up 5 bases, with 18 bases separating them. The CDR3 totals 14 residues. Here the CDR3 DNA reads TGCAGCGCATGTTGCGGGGATCAACACAATGAGCAGTTCTTC. This encodes CSACCGDQHNEQFF.

At least ten counts were recorded for this clonotype. V usage is TRBV4-1 and J usage is TRBJ2-5; D possibly corresponds to TRBD2 (5 bases). With 0 bases removed from V and 1 base from J, the gap between germline ends came to 9 bases. CDR1 and CDR2 (germline): MGHRA, YSYEKL. This CDR3 has 15 amino acids. The CDR3 protein is CASSQEGSPQETQYF. CDR3 DNA: TGCGCCAGCAGCCAAGAAGGGAGTCCCCAAGAGACCCAGTACTTC.

This clonotype was counted ten times or more. The V call is TRBV5-6, the J call TRBJ1-5, with no clear D. CDR3 length equals 15 residues. Per germline, CDR1 SGHDT and CDR2 YYEEEE. Trimming cost V 1 base and J 7 bases, with 15 bases left between them. CDR3 in amino acids: CASSLRRLSTQPQHF. CDR3 sequence (DNA): TGTGCCAGCAGCTTGCGGCGGCTGTCGACCCAGCCCCAGCATTTT.

The V call is TRBV21-1, the J call TRBJ2-1; the table gives TRBD2 as D, unverified against the DNA. TRBV21-1 is recorded as a pseudogene. The CDR3 spans 12 residues. The CDR3 DNA follows: TGTGCCATCCTGGACCCTCCGGATGAGCAGTTCTTC. Translation gives CAILDPPDEQFF.

The chain links TRBV10-3 to TRBJ2-4; 9 bases are a match to TRBD2. After removal of 0 bases from V and 1 base from J, the junction contained 1 base not matched to a gene. The germline CDR1 and CDR2 sequences are ENHRY and SYGVKD. The CDR3 is 16 amino acids. As DNA, the CDR3 is TGTGCCATCAGTGAGTCAAGCGGGAGGGCCAAAAACATTCAGTACTTC. It is translated as CAISESSGRAKNIQYF.

The sample holds many counts of this clonotype. This sequence joins TRBV6-1 and TRBJ2-1, with D perhaps being TRBD1 or TRBD2 (5 bases each). The ends were cut back, 2 bases at V and 10 bases at J, with 12 bases in the middle. Per the germline V gene, CDR1 is MNHNS and CDR2 is SASEGT. This CDR3 contains 13 residues. The CDR3 DNA follows: TGTGCCAGCAGTGAATATTGGGGCGGGGAGCAGTTCTTC. Its protein product is CASSEYWGGEQFF.

This chain uses TRBV12-3 or TRBV12-4 with TRBJ1-1, with 9 bases matching TRBD1. J lost 3 bases, V lost 3 bases, and 5 bases had no gene match. The CDR3 loop spans 15 amino acids. The CDR3 sequence: CASSLGQGSYTEAFF. The CDR3 DNA follows: TGTGCCAGCAGTTTGGGACAGGGATCGTACACTGAAGCTTTCTTT.

The chain links TRBV18 to TRBJ1-1; D unclear. With 3 bases removed from V and 1 base from J, the gap between germline ends came to 9 bases. CDR1 and CDR2 from the germline V gene are KGHSH and LQKENI. CDR3 length: 14 amino acids. The CDR3 DNA reads as TGTGCCAGCTCACCGACACCTACGAACACTGAAGCTTTCTTT. Its translation: CASSPTPTNTEAFF.

This clonotype was picked up many times. The CDR3 DNA reads TGTGCCAGCAGCATGAGGGCTAGCGGGACAAGCACAGATACGCAGTATTTT. Translation gives CASSMRASGTSTDTQYF. The chain joins TRBV3-1 to TRBJ2-3; 9 bases align to TRBD2. The V segment lost 5 bases and the J segment 0 bases; nucleotides outside the gene matches: 9. Germline V gene data show CDR1 as LGHDT and CDR2 as YNNKEL (reference sequence). The CDR3 runs to 17 residues.

V usage is TRBV5-4 and J usage is TRBJ2-3; D is perhaps TRBD2 (6 bases). The CDR3 is 15 residues long. Looked up from germline, CDR1 is SGHNT and CDR2 is YYREEE (reference sequence). With 5 bases removed from V and 4 bases from J, the gap between germline ends came to 17 bases. CDR3 protein: CASRLERERPDTQYF. The CDR3 DNA is TGTGCCAGCAGGCTGGAACGGGAGAGGCCAGATACGCAGTATTTT.

The J gene is TRBJ2-1, the V gene TRBV11-2; D is perhaps TRBD2 (6 bases). This CDR3 has 17 residues. CDR1 and CDR2 from the germline V gene are SGHAT and FQNNGV. V lost 1 base to trimming and J lost 1 base, with 14 bases between them. CDR3 in amino acids: CASSLGRLGTSYNEQFF. In DNA form, the CDR3 reads TGTGCCAGCAGCTTAGGGAGACTCGGGACTTCCTACAATGAGCAGTTCTTC.

The chain recombines TRBV9 with TRBJ2-2; 8 bases line up with TRBD2. The CDR3 loop spans 15 amino acids. V shed 3 bases, J shed 4 bases, and the junction held 5 bases outside the gene matches. Germline values: CDR1 SGDLS, CDR2 YYNGEE. CDR3 sequence: CASSEAGESTGELFF. As DNA, the CDR3 is TGTGCCAGCAGCGAAGCGGGAGAGAGCACCGGGGAGCTGTTTTTT.

The J gene is TRBJ2-6, the V gene TRBV27; either TRBD1 or TRBD2 may fit D (5 bases each). Trimming took off 2 bases at V and 4 bases at J, with 9 bases between the two ends. CDR3 length: 15 residues. The germline gives CDR1 MNHEY, CDR2 SMNVEV (reference sequence). CDR3 protein: CASSLIGAGANVLTF. The CDR3 DNA follows: TGTGCCAGCAGTTTAATCGGGGCCGGGGCCAACGTCCTGACTTTC.

In its sample, this clonotype was seen many times. This chain uses TRBV11-2 with TRBJ2-3; no firm D call. V was shortened by 1 base and J by 3 bases, with 5 bases between the two germline ends. The length of the CDR3 is 13 residues. Germline CDR1 reads SGHAT; CDR2 reads FQNNGV. The CDR3 sequence: CASSLGYTDTQYF. CDR3 DNA sequence: TGTGCCAGCAGCTTAGGCTATACAGATACGCAGTATTTT.

This clonotype was detected only a few times. This chain connects TRBV6-2 or TRBV6-3 to TRBJ2-1; a possible D gene is TRBD2 (5 bases). Germline CDR1 is MNHEY and CDR2 is SVGEGT. The CDR3 spans 16 residues. V dropped 0 bases and J dropped 8 bases, with 17 bases sitting between them. The CDR3 coding sequence is TGTGCCAGCAGTTACTCGAATGTTAGGCCCGGGGATGAGCAGTTCTTC. Translation gives CASSYSNVRPGDEQFF.

This clonotype showed up many times. The chain uses TRBV2 and TRBJ2-1; 8 bases map to TRBD1. The CDR3 sequence is 14 residues long. J was trimmed by 7 bases and V by 7 bases; bases with no gene match: 9. CDR1 and CDR2 from the germline V gene are SNHLY and FYNNEI. In nucleotides, the CDR3 is TGTGCCAGCAATGGACAGGGTCACGGTAATGAGCAGTTCTTC. As protein: CASNGQGHGNEQFF.

This clonotype was counted only a few times. The V and J genes are TRBV28 and TRBJ2-3; the D is unclear. Germline V gene sequence: CDR1 MDHEN, CDR2 SYDVKM. The CDR3 runs to 14 residues. V was cut by 3 bases and J by 3 bases, with 10 bases left in between. CDR3 amino acids: CASSLFGDTDTQYF. In DNA form, the CDR3 reads TGTGCCAGCAGTTTGTTTGGGGATACAGATACGCAGTATTTT. Based on the CDR3 plus reference TRBV28 and TRBJ2-3, the full variable domain is DVKVTQSSRYLVKRTGEKVFLECVQDMDHENMFWYRQDPGLGLRLIYFSYDVKMKEKGDIPEGYSVSREKKERFSLILESASTNQTSMYLCASSLFGDTDTQYFGPGTRLTVL.

The chain recombines TRBV7-2 with TRBJ2-7, with D hard to call. Germline CDR1 is SGHTA and CDR2 is FQGNSA. V dropped 0 bases and J dropped 0 bases, with 6 bases sitting between them. The CDR3 consists of 14 residues. Here the CDR3 DNA reads TGTGCCAGCAGCTTAGCATCCCTCTCCTACGAGCAGTACTTC. The encoded protein is CASSLASLSYEQYF.

By sample share, this clonotype is medium-sized (0.01 to 0.1%). The chain links TRBV7-2 to TRBJ2-3; TRBD1 matches at 7 bases. The CDR3 extends over 16 amino acids. Trimming took 5 bases from V and 2 from J; bases not matched to a gene: 10. From germline, CDR1 is SGHTA and CDR2 FQGNSA. CDR3: CASSPRQGGNTDTQYF. The DNA for the CDR3 is TGTGCCAGCAGCCCCCGACAGGGTGGAAACACAGATACGCAGTATTTT.

This clonotype was observed a handful of times. In DNA, the CDR3 is TGTGCCAGCGTTTCGGCTTATAATTCACCCCTCCACTTT. The encoded protein is CASVSAYNSPLHF. This rearrangement joins TRBV28 to TRBJ1-6; the D is unclear. CDR1 and CDR2 from the germline V gene are MDHEN and SYDVKM. Deletions cut 8 bases from V and 4 bases from J, with 9 bases between. CDR3 length: 13 amino acids.

The chain links TRBV28 to TRBJ2-4, with D maybe TRBD2 (5 bases). This CDR3 is built from 18 residues. Trimming took off 2 bases at V and 7 bases at J, with 24 bases between the two ends. Germline V gene sequence: CDR1 MDHEN, CDR2 SYDVKM. CDR3 amino acids: CASSLRYGSSPDRNIQYF. DNA of the CDR3: TGTGCCAGCAGTTTACGTTATGGGTCTAGCCCTGATAGGAACATTCAGTACTTC.

This chain connects TRBV3-1 to TRBJ1-1; D gene unclear. This CDR3 has 14 residues. The germline V gene encodes CDR1 LGHDT and CDR2 YNNKEL (reference sequence). V was cut by 4 bases and J by 4 bases, with 13 bases left in between. Written as DNA, the CDR3 is TGTGCCAGCAGCCCTACAAATCCGGGCACTGAAGCTTTCTTT. Translation: CASSPTNPGTEAFF.